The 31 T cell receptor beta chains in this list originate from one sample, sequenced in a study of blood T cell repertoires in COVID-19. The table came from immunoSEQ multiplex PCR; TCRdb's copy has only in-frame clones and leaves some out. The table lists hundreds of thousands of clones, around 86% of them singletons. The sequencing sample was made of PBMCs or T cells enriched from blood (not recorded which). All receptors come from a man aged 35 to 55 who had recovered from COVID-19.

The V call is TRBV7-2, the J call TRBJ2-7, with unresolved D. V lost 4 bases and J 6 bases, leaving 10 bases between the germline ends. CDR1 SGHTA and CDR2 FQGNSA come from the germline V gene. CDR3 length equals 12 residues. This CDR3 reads CASSSTVFEQYF. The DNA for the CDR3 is TGTGCCAGCAGCTCCACAGTATTCGAGCAGTACTTC.

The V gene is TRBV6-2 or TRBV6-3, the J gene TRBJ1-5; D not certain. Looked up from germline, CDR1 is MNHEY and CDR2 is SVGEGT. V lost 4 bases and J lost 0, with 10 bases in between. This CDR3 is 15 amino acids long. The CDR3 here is CASSWAGYSNQPQHF. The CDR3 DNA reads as TGTGCCAGCAGTTGGGCGGGGTATAGCAATCAGCCCCAGCATTTT.

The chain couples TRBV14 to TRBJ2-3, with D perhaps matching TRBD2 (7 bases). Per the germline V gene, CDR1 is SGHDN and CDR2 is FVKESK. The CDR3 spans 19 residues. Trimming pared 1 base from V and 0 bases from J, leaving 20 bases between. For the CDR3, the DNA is TGTGCCAGCAGCCAAGTAACTGCGGGGGCCCTGTCTAGCACAGATACGCAGTATTTT. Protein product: CASSQVTAGALSSTDTQYF.

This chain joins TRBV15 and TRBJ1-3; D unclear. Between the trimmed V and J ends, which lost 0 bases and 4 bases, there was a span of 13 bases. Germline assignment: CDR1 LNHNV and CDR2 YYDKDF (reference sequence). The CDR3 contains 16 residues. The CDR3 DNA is TGTGCCACCAGCAGAGATCGGCGGGGAGGGGGAAACACCATATATTTT. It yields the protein CATSRDRRGGGNTIYF.

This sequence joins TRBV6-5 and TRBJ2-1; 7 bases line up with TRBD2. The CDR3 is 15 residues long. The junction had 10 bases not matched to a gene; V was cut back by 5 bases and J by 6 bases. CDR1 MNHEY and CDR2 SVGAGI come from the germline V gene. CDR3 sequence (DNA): TGTGCCAGCAGTCCGGCTAGCGGAGCCTCCAATGAGCAGTTCTTC. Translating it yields CASSPASGASNEQFF.

The DNA for the CDR3 is TGCAGTGCTAGTGGGGACAGTGGGACAGATACGCAGTATTTT. Translated: CSASGDSGTDTQYF. This rearrangement joins TRBV20-1 to TRBJ2-3, with 7 bases lining up with TRBD1. The trim removed 3 bases at V and 3 bases at J, leaving 6 bases unmatched. CDR1 is DFQATT, CDR2 SNEGSKA, per germline (reference sequence). CDR3 length: 14 amino acids.

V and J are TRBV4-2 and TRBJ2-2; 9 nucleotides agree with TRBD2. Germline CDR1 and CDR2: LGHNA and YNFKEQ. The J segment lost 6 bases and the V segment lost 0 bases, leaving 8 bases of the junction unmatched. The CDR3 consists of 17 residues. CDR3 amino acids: CASSQDVAGGQPGELFF. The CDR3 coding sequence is TGTGCCAGCAGCCAAGATGTTGCGGGAGGGCAGCCCGGGGAGCTGTTTTTT.

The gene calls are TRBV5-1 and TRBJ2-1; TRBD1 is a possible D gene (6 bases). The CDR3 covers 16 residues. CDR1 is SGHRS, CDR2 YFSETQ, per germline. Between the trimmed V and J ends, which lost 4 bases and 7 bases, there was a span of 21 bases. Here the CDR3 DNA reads TGCGCCAGCAGCCTAGGTTTGGGTTTAGGGGGTAATGAGCAGTTCTTC. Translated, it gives CASSLGLGLGGNEQFF.

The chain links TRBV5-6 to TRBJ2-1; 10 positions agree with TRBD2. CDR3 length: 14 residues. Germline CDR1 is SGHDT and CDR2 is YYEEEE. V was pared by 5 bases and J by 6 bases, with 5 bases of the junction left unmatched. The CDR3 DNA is TGTGCCAGCAGGAGGAGCGGGGGGGCCAATGAGCAGTTCTTC. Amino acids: CASRRSGGANEQFF.

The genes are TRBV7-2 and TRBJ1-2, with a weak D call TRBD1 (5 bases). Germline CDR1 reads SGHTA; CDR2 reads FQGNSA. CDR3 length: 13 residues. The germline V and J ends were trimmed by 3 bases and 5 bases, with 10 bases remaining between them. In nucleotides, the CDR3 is TGTGCCAGCAGCTTGGCAGGGCATTATGGCTACACCTTC. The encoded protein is CASSLAGHYGYTF.

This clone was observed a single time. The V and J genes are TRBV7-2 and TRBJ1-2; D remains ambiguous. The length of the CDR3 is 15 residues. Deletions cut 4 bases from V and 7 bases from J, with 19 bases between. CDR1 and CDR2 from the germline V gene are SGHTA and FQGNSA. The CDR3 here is CASSSPLEPLSGYTF. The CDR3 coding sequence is TGTGCCAGCAGCTCCCCGCTAGAACCCCTCTCTGGCTACACCTTC.

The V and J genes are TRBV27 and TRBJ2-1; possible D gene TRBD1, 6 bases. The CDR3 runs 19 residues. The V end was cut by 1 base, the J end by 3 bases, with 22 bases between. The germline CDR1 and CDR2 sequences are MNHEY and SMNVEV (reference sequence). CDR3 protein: CASSLFGQSQGPGYNEQFF. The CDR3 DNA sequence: TGTGCCAGCAGTTTATTCGGGCAGAGCCAGGGGCCCGGCTACAATGAGCAGTTCTTC.

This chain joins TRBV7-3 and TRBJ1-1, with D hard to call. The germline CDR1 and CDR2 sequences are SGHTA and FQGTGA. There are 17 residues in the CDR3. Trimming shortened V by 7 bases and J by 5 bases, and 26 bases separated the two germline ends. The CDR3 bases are TGTGCCAGCATTACCCCCCCAGGCCTACGGGAGGATACTGAAGCTTTCTTT. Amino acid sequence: CASITPPGLREDTEAFF.

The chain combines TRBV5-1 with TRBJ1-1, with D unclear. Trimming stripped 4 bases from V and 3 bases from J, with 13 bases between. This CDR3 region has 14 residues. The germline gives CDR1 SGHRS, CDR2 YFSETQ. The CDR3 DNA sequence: TGCGCCAGCAGCCGTGGTCCCGAGGACACTGAAGCTTTCTTT. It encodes CASSRGPEDTEAFF. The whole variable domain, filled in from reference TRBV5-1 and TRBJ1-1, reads KAGVTQTPRYLIKTRGQQVTLSCSPISGHRSVSWYQQTPGQGLQFLFEYFSETQRNKGNFPGRFSGRQFSNSRSEMNVSTLELGDSALYLCASSRGPEDTEAFFGQGTRLTVV.

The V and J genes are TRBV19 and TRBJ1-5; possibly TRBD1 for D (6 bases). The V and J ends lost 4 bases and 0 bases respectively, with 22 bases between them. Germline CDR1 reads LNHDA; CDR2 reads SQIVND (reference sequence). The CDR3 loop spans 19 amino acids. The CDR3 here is CASSTSYSGTHYSNQPQHF. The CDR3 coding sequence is TGTGCCAGTAGTACTTCTTACTCCGGGACACACTATAGCAATCAGCCCCAGCATTTT.

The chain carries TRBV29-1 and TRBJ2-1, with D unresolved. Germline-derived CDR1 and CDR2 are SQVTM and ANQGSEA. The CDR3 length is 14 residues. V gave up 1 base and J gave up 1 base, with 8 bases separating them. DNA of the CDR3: TGCAGCGTTGAAGGCGCGGAATCCTACAATGAGCAGTTCTTC. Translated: CSVEGAESYNEQFF.

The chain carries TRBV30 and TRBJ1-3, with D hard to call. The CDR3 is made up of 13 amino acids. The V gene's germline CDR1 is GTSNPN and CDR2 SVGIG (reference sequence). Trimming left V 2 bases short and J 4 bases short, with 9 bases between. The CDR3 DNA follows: TGTGCCTGGAGTACGACTCCCGGAAACACCATATATTTT. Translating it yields CAWSTTPGNTIYF. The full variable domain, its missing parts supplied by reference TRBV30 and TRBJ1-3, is SQTIHQWPATLVQPVGSPLSLECTVEGTSNPNLYWYRQAAGRGLQLLFYSVGIGQISSEVPQNLSASRPQDRQFILSSKKLLLSDSGFYLCAWSTTPGNTIYFGEGSWLTVV.

The CDR3 region has the DNA TGTGCCACCAGCAGGGTAGCGGGAGGGTTACTGGAGACCCAGTACTTC. Its protein is CATSRVAGGLLETQYF. The V call is TRBV15, the J call TRBJ2-5; 11 positions agree with TRBD2. Trimming removed 3 bases from V and 5 bases from J; junction bases left unmatched: 8. The CDR3 spans 16 residues. From germline, CDR1 is LNHNV and CDR2 YYDKDF (reference sequence). Complete variable domain (other parts from reference TRBV15 and TRBJ2-5): DAMVIQNPRYQVTQFGKPVTLSCSQTLNHNVMYWYQQKSSQAPKLLFHYYDKDFNNEADTPDNFQSRRPNTSFCFLDIRSPGLGDTAMYLCATSRVAGGLLETQYFGPGTRLLVL.

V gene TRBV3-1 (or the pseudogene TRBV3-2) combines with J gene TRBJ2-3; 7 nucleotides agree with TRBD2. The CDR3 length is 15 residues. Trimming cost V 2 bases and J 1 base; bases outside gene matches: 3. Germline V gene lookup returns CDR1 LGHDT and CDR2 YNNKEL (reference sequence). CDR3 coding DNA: TGTGCCAGCAGCCAAAGGGACTACCGCACAGATACGCAGTATTTT. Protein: CASSQRDYRTDTQYF.

CDR3: CASSQEEAGQGRYEQFF. Here the CDR3 DNA reads TGCGCCAGCAGCCAAGAGGAGGCGGGACAGGGAAGATATGAGCAGTTCTTC. The chain is built from TRBV4-3 and TRBJ2-1, with 9 nucleotides matching TRBD1. CDR1 LGHNA and CDR2 YSLEER come from the germline V gene. The CDR3 consists of 17 residues. Unmatched junction bases numbered 11, after V lost 0 bases and J lost 8 bases.

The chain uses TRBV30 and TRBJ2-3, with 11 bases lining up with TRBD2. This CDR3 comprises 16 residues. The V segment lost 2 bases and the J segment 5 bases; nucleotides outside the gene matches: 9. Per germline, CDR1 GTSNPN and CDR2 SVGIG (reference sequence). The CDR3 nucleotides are TGTGCCTGGAGTCCCTTGATAGCGGGGGGGAGAGATACGCAGTATTTT. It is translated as CAWSPLIAGGRDTQYF.

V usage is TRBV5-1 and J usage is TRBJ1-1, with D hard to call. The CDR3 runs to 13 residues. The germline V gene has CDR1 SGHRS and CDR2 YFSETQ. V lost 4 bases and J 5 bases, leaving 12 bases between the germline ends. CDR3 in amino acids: CASSRRRGTEAFF. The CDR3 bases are TGCGCCAGCAGCCGTAGAAGAGGGACTGAAGCTTTCTTT.

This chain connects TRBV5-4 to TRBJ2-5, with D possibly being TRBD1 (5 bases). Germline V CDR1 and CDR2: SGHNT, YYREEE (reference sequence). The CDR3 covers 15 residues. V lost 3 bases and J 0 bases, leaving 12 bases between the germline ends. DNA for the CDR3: TGTGCCAGCAGCTCAGGGAATTCGGACCAAGAGACCCAGTACTTC. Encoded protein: CASSSGNSDQETQYF.

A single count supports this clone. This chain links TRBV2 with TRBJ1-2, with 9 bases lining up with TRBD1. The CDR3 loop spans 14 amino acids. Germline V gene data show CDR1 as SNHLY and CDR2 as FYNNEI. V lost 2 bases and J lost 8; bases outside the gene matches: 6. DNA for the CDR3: TGTGCCAGCAGTGAAAGGGGACAGGGTAGCGGCTACACCTTC. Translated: CASSERGQGSGYTF.

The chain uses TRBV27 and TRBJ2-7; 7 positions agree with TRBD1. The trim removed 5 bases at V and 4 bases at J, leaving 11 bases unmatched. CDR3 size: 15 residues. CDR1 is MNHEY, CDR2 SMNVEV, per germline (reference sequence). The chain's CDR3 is CASSPNPGQMYEQYF. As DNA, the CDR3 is TGTGCCAGCAGTCCAAATCCGGGACAGATGTACGAGCAGTACTTC.

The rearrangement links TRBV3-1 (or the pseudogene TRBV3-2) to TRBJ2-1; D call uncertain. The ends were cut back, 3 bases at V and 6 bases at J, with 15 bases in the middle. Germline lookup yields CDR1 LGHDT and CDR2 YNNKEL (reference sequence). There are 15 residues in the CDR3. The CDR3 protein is CASSHRSNSPNEQFF. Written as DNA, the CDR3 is TGTGCCAGCAGCCACCGGTCCAATAGCCCCAATGAGCAGTTCTTC.

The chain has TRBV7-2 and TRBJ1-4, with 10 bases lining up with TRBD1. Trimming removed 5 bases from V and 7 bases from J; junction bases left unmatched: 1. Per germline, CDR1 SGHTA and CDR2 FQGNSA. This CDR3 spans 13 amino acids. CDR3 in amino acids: CASSRDRGEKLFF. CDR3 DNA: TGTGCCAGCAGCCGGGACAGGGGTGAAAAACTGTTTTTT.

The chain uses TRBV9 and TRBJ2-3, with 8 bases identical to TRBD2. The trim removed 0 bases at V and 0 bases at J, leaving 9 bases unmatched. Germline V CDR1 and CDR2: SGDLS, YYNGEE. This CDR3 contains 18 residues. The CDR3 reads CASSVGAGGFLSTDTQYF. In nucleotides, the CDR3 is TGTGCCAGCAGCGTAGGGGCGGGAGGATTTCTTAGCACAGATACGCAGTATTTT.

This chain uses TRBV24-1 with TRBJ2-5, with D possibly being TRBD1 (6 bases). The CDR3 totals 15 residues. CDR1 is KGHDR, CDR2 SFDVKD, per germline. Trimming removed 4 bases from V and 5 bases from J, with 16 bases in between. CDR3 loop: CATSDPGQIRETQYF. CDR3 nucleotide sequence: TGTGCCACCAGTGACCCCGGACAGATTCGGGAGACCCAGTACTTC.

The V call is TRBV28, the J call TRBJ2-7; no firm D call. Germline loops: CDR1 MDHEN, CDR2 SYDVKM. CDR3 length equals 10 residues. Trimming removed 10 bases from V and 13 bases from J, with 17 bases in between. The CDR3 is CAIAGGTLYF. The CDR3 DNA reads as TGTGCCATCGCCGGCGGAACGTTATACTTC.

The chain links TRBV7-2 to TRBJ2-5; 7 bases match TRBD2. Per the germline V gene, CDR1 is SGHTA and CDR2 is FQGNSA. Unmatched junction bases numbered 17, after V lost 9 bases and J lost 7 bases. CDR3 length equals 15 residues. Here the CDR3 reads CASSLPVSGVRTQYF. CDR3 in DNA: TGTGCCAGTAGCCTCCCCGTGAGCGGGGTGCGGACCCAGTACTTC.